These 15 T cell receptor beta chains were sequenced from one sample in a study of blood T cell repertoires in COVID-19. The table came from immunoSEQ multiplex PCR; TCRdb's copy has only in-frame clones and leaves some out. The sample lists 230,000 or so clones; 88% were seen once. Sequencing input: PBMCs or T cells enriched from blood (not recorded which). The source of these receptors is a woman in her thirties who had recovered from COVID-19.

The rearrangement joins TRBV7-6 to TRBJ1-5, with 7 bases identical to TRBD1. V lost 1 base, J lost 4 bases, and 4 bases stayed unmatched. There are 15 residues in the CDR3. Germline CDR1 and CDR2: SGHVS and FNYEAQ. As DNA, the CDR3 is TGTGCCAGCAGCTTAGGAGGGGGCAGAAATCAGCCCCAGCATTTT. Translated: CASSLGGGRNQPQHF. Full variable domain (missing parts from reference TRBV7-6 and TRBJ1-5): GAGVSQSPRYKVTKRGQDVALRCDPISGHVSLYWYRQALGQGPEFLTYFNYEAQQDKSGLPNDRFSAERPEGSISTLTIQRTEQRDSAMYRCASSLGGGRNQPQHFGDGTRLSIL.

V is TRBV4-2 and J is TRBJ1-2; D remains unclear. This CDR3 comprises 13 residues. V was pared by 4 bases and J by 3 bases, with 9 bases between. Germline V CDR1 and CDR2: LGHNA, YNFKEQ. Here the CDR3 reads CASSPGLDYGYTF. The DNA for the CDR3 is TGTGCCAGCAGCCCCGGACTGGACTATGGCTACACCTTC.

This clone is medium-sized by share. The V gene is TRBV12-5, the J gene TRBJ2-1; D remains ambiguous. Trimming took 1 base from V and 5 from J, leaving 3 bases between them. The CDR3 sequence is 12 residues long. Germline V CDR1 and CDR2: LGHNT, FRNRAP. CDR3 region: CASGLGDNEQFF. The CDR3 DNA is TGTGCTAGTGGTTTGGGAGACAATGAGCAGTTCTTC.

In regard to this clone: Other DNA sequences in the same sample also yield this CDR3. The chain employs TRBV7-6 and TRBJ1-1; no reliable D call. From germline, CDR1 is SGHVS and CDR2 FNYEAQ. The ends were cut back, 1 base at V and 1 base at J, with 4 bases in the middle. This CDR3 region has 13 residues. This chain's CDR3 is CASSLDRNTEAFF. The CDR3, as DNA: TGTGCCAGCAGCTTAGATAGGAACACTGAAGCTTTCTTT.

The CDR3 spells CASSLTGGAGANVLTF. The CDR3 DNA reads TGCGCCAGCAGTTTGACAGGGGGAGCTGGGGCCAACGTCCTGACTTTC. The genes are TRBV10-2 and TRBJ2-6, with TRBD1 identical over 9 bases. The CDR3 spans 16 residues. Unmatched junction bases numbered 4, after V lost 5 bases and J lost 2 bases. The germline gives CDR1 WSHSY, CDR2 SAAADI.

DNA for the CDR3: TGTGCCAGCAGTGAAGCACAACCGGGACAGACTATGAACACTGAAGCTTTCTTT. This encodes CASSEAQPGQTMNTEAFF. The chain recombines TRBV6-1 with TRBJ1-1; TRBD1 matches at 7 bases. The J segment lost 0 bases and the V segment lost 0 bases, leaving 10 bases of the junction unmatched. From germline, CDR1 is MNHNS and CDR2 SASEGT. The CDR3 covers 18 residues.

This clone was seen a handful of times. This sequence joins TRBV14 and TRBJ1-2; 7 bases are shared with TRBD1. The V gene end was trimmed by 4 bases and the J gene end by 2 bases; junction bases not matched to a gene: 7. CDR3 length equals 15 residues. Germline CDR1 SGHDN, CDR2 FVKESK. This CDR3 reads CASSLPGQKNYGYTF. CDR3 DNA: TGTGCCAGCAGCCTTCCGGGACAGAAGAACTATGGCTACACCTTC.

The chain employs TRBV11-2 and TRBJ2-5; 7 bases match TRBD1. After removal of 2 bases from V and 4 bases from J, the junction contained 4 bases not matched to a gene. Germline V lookup: CDR1 SGHAT, CDR2 FQNNGV. The CDR3 runs 14 residues. CDR3 amino acids: CASSLRQGGETQYF. CDR3 DNA: TGTGCCAGCAGCTTACGACAGGGTGGAGAGACCCAGTACTTC.

V usage is TRBV3-1 (or the pseudogene TRBV3-2) and J usage is TRBJ1-4; TRBD1 matches 8 bases. V lost 4 bases to trimming and J lost 7 bases; unmatched junction nucleotides: 8. The CDR3 consists of 15 residues. In germline, CDR1 is LGHDT, CDR2 YNNKEL (reference sequence). The chain's CDR3 is CASSPFGTGLEKLFF. CDR3 nucleotide sequence: TGTGCCAGCAGCCCCTTTGGGACAGGTCTTGAAAAACTGTTTTTT.

In nucleotides, the CDR3 is TGTGCCAGCAGCGTCCAGCGGGGCACTAGCACAGATACGCAGTATTTT. Encoded protein: CASSVQRGTSTDTQYF. The chain carries TRBV9 and TRBJ2-3; TRBD2 matches at 7 bases. This CDR3 spans 16 amino acids. The germline gives CDR1 SGDLS, CDR2 YYNGEE. Unmatched junction bases numbered 6, after V lost 2 bases and J lost 0 bases.

The chain is built from TRBV25-1 and TRBJ2-3; D not resolved. This CDR3 comprises 13 residues. V lost 9 bases to trimming and J lost 1 base, with 11 bases between them. Germline-derived CDR1 and CDR2 are MGHDK and SYGVNS. CDR3 DNA sequence: TGTGCCAGTTCCGCCCAGGGCACAGATACGCAGTATTTT. It is translated as CASSAQGTDTQYF.

This clone was picked up one time. The rearrangement joins TRBV10-3 to TRBJ2-2; the match to TRBD1 covers 9 bases. The CDR3 length is 16 residues. V lost 9 bases to trimming and J lost 5 bases; unmatched junction nucleotides: 13. Looked up from germline, CDR1 is ENHRY and CDR2 is SYGVKD. CDR3 DNA: TGTGCCATTACACCGGGACAGGGAGGAGAGACCGGGGAGCTGTTTTTT. Protein sequence: CAITPGQGGETGELFF.

V is TRBV5-8 and J is TRBJ1-1; 7 nucleotides align to TRBD1. The ends lost 0 bases at V and 5 bases at J; junction bases unmatched: 4. The germline gives CDR1 SGHTS, CDR2 YDEGEE. The CDR3 is 14 amino acids. Written as DNA, the CDR3 is TGTGCCAGCAGCTTGGGCAGGGGGAGGACTGAAGCTTTCTTT. As protein: CASSLGRGRTEAFF. Together with reference TRBV5-8 and TRBJ1-1, the CDR3 gives the full variable domain: EAGVTQSPTHLIKTRGQQATLRCSPISGHTSVYWYQQALGLGLQFLLWYDEGEERNRGNFPPRFSGRQFPNYSSELNVNALELEDSALYLCASSLGRGRTEAFFGQGTRLTVV.

V is TRBV5-1 and J is TRBJ2-1, with TRBD2 matching 10 bases. Unmatched junction bases numbered 17, after V lost 4 bases and J lost 7 bases. CDR1 and CDR2 (germline): SGHRS, YFSETQ. The CDR3 is 18 residues long. The CDR3 region is CASSPGHLLAGHRNEQFF. The CDR3 coding sequence is TGCGCCAGCAGCCCCGGACACCTACTAGCGGGGCATCGGAATGAGCAGTTCTTC.

A few counts support this clone. The chain couples TRBV7-2 to TRBJ1-1; tentative D call: TRBD1 (5 bases). This CDR3 spans 18 amino acids. The germline V and J ends were trimmed by 1 base and 6 bases, with 24 bases remaining between them. Germline CDR1 is SGHTA and CDR2 is FQGNSA. CDR3 sequence reads: CASSLVALGWGEQAEAFF. CDR3 in DNA: TGTGCCAGCAGCTTAGTCGCCCTGGGGTGGGGGGAGCAAGCTGAAGCTTTCTTT.